This T cell receptor beta chain was identified during a study of PD-1 blockade in classical Hodgkin lymphoma. No patient escaped relapse after autologous stem cell transplantation, and brentuximab vedotin exposure varied. Purification of CD4+ T cells from thawed PBMCs was performed via magnetic negative selection. Overall study results and limits: Nothing has yet pinned down what causes the repertoire differences, possibly disease activity or prior therapy. Individuals initiating nivolumab under 1 year after ASCT were excluded. Newly diagnosed patients were reported to start with lower TCR diversity than healthy donors. The study found that TCR diversity rose significantly by C4D1 in CD4+ but not CD8+ cells.

Per germline, CDR1 SGHAT and CDR2 FQNNGV. V lost 5 bases and J 6 bases, leaving 14 bases between the germline ends. This CDR3 is built from 14 residues. This clone has only one observation. Its antigen is unidentified. Repertoires were generated with immunoSEQ multiplex PCR, while TCRdb's copy carries only in-frame clones and drops some. The table records 10,000 to 15,000 clones, roughly 88% of them present only once. Here the sequenced sample was CD4+ T cells from blood, taken at baseline. The clonotype originates from a human donor with classical Hodgkin lymphoma. The chain uses TRBV11-2 and TRBJ1-3; D is undetermined. CDR3 sequence reads: CASSARLTQNTIYF. The CDR3 DNA is TGTGCCAGCAGCGCCCGTCTTACCCAAAACACCATATATTTT.